A single count supports the clone carrying this TCR beta chain. Germline values: CDR1 MNHEY, CDR2 SVGAGI. The CDR3 is made up of 14 amino acids. The V gene end was trimmed by 6 bases and the J gene end by 2 bases; junction bases not matched to a gene: 3. These data are taken from a study of blood T cell repertoires in COVID-19. Whole-study context: T cells, B-cell-depleted T cells, or PBMCs provided the cDNA or gDNA that served as material.

Clones were sequenced by immunoSEQ multiplex PCR, and TCRdb holds only the in-frame ones, with some missing. The sample includes 180,000 or so clones, 70% to 85% of them seen just once. The origin of this receptor is a human donor with acute or convalescent COVID-19. The donor label of this sample is uncertain. Sequenced material: peripheral blood. The rearrangement links TRBV6-5 to TRBJ1-1; TRBD1 aligns across 10 bases. The CDR3 DNA reads as TGTGCCAGCAGGGGACAGGGGACTAACACTGAAGCTTTCTTT. Its translation: CASRGQGTNTEAFF.